This TCR beta chain was found in a study of identical twins. Trimming took 3 bases from V and 5 from J, leaving 11 bases between them. The germline gives CDR1 MDHEN, CDR2 SYDVKM. This CDR3 comprises 14 residues. TCRdb re-called the 5' RACE reads through MiXCR, storing one row per CDR3 protein. The sample shows around 510,000 distinct CDR3 sequences, approximately 14% of them seen only once. The same sample was also used in a study of yellow fever vaccine responses in identical twins.

The chain is built from TRBV28 and TRBJ1-5; D gene unclear. This receptor was identified in a woman between 18 and 29 years old in good health. Sample: CD4+ T cells sorted from blood. This CDR3 is CASSLPRTHQPQHF. CDR3 coding DNA: TGTGCCAGCAGTTTGCCCAGGACCCATCAGCCCCAGCATTTT. Complete variable domain (other parts from reference TRBV28 and TRBJ1-5): DVKVTQSSRYLVKRTGEKVFLECVQDMDHENMFWYRQDPGLGLRLIYFSYDVKMKEKGDIPEGYSVSREKKERFSLILESASTNQTSMYLCASSLPRTHQPQHFGDGTRLSIL.